This record concerns one TCR beta chain sequence. The target antigen is unknown. The data were taken from a study of shared clonotypes between healthy human individuals. Study outcomes and limitations: Sampling covered nothing but blood. Tissue TCR repertoires likely differ from those found in blood.

V gave up 4 bases and J gave up 8 bases; unmatched junction bases: 8. This CDR3 has 15 amino acids. The germline V gene has CDR1 SGHDT and CDR2 YYEEEE. TCRdb's copy holds only in-frame clones and misses some; the assay was immunoSEQ multiplex PCR. The table includes a few hundred thousand clones, over 60% detected once. The V gene is TRBV5-6, the J gene TRBJ1-4; 10 nucleotides agree with TRBD1. Sequences were obtained from memory CD4+ T cells sorted from blood. Subset noted: CD45RA-negative fraction. This receptor was obtained from a man aged 30-40 years in good health. CDR3 DNA sequence: TGTGCCAGCAGCCCCAGTGGACAGGGGGGAGAAAAACTGTTTTTT. It is translated as CASSPSGQGGEKLFF.